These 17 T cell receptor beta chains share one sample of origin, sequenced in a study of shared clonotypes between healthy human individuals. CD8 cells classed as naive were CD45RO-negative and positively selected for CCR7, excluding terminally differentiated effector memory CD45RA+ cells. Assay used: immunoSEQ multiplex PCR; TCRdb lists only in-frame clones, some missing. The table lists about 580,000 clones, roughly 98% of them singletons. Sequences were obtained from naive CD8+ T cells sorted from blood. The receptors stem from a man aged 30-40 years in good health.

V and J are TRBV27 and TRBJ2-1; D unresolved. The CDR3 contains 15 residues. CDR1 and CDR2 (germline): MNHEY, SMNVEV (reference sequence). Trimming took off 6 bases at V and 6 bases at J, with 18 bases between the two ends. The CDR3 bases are TGTGCCAGCAGCCCCCTACGGGCACGTTTCAATGAGCAGTTCTTC. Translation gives CASSPLRARFNEQFF.

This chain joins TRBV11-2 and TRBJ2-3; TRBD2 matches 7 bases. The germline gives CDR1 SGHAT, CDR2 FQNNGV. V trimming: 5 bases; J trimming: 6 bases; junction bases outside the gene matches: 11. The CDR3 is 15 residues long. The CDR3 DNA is TGTGCCAGCAGCCTACGGGCGGGAGTCGCGGATACGCAGTATTTT. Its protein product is CASSLRAGVADTQYF.

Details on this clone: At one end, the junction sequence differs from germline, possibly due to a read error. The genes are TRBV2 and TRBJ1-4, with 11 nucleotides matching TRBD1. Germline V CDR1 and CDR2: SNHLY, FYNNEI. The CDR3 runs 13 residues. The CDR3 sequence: CASREGQGAKLFF. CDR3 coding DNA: TGTGCCAGCAGAGAAGGACAGGGGGCAAAACTGTTTTTT.

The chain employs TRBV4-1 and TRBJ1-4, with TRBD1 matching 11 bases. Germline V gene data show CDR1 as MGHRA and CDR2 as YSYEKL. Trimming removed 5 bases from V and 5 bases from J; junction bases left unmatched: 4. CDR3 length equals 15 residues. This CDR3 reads CASSSGTGGNEKLFF. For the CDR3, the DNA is TGCGCCAGCAGCTCCGGGACAGGGGGAAATGAAAAACTGTTTTTT.

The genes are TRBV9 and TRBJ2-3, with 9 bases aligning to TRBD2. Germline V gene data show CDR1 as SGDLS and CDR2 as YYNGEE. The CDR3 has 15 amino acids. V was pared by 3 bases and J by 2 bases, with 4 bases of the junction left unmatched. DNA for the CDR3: TGTGCCAGCAGCGCCCGGACTAGCGACACAGATACGCAGTATTTT. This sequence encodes CASSARTSDTDTQYF.

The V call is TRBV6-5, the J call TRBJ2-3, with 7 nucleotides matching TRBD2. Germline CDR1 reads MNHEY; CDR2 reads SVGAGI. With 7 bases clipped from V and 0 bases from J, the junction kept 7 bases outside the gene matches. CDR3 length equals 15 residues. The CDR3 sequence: CASTLYSGSTDTQYF. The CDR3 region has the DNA TGTGCCAGCACACTTTATAGCGGGAGCACAGATACGCAGTATTTT.

As DNA, the CDR3 is TGCAGCGCCGACCCAGCAGCGGGCACAGATACGCAGTATTTT. Protein: CSADPAAGTDTQYF. The V and J genes are TRBV29-1 and TRBJ2-3; possible D gene TRBD2, 5 bases. This CDR3 spans 14 amino acids. The germline CDR1 and CDR2 sequences are SQVTM and ANQGSEA. V was clipped by 7 bases and J by 1 base, with 15 bases between them.

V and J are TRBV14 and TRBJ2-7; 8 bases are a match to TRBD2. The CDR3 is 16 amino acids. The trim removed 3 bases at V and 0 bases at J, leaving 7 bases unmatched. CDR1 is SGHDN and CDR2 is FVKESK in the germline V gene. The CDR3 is CASSHTPGTSSYEQYF. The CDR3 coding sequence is TGTGCCAGCAGCCACACTCCGGGGACTAGCTCCTACGAGCAGTACTTC.

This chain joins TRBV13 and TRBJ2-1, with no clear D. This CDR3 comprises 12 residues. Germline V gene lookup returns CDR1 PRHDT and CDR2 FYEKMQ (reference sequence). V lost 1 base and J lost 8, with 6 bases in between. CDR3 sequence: CASSLDRYEQFF. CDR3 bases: TGTGCCAGCAGCTTAGATCGGTATGAGCAGTTCTTC.

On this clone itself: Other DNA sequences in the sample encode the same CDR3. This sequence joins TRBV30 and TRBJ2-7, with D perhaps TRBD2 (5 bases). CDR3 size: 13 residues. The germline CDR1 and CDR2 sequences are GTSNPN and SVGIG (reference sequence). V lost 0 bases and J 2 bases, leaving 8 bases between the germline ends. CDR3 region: CAWSVLGTYEQYF. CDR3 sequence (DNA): TGTGCCTGGAGTGTACTAGGTACCTACGAGCAGTACTTC.

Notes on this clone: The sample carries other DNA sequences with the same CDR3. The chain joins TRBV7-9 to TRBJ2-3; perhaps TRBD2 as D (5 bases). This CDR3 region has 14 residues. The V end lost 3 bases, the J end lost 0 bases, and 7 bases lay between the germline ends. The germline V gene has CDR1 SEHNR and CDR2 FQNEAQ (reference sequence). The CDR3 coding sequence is TGTGCCAGCAGCTTGGGAGCGAGCACAGATACGCAGTATTTT. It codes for CASSLGASTDTQYF.

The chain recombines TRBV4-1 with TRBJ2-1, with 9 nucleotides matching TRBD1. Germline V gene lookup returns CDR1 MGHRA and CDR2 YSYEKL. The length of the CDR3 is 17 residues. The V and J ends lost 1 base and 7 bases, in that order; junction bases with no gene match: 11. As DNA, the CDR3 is TGCGCCAGCAGCCAAGGGATTGAACAGGGGGCGCGGAATGAGCAGTTCTTC. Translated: CASSQGIEQGARNEQFF.

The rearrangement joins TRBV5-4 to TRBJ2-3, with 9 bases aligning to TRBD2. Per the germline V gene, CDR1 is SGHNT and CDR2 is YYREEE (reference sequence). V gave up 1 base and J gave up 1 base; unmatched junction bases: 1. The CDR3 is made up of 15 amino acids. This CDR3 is CASSLRTSGTDTQYF. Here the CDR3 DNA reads TGTGCCAGCAGCTTGAGGACTAGCGGCACAGATACGCAGTATTTT. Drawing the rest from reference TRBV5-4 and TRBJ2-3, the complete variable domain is ETGVTQSPTHLIKTRGQQVTLRCSSQSGHNTVSWYQQALGQGPQFIFQYYREEENGRGNFPPRFSGLQFPNYSSELNVNALELDDSALYLCASSLRTSGTDTQYFGPGTRLTVL.

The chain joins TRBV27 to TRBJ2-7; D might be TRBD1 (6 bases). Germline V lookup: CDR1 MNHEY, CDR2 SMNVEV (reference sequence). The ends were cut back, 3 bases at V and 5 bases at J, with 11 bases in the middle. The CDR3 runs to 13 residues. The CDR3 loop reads CASSFAGVNEQYF. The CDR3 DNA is TGTGCCAGCAGTTTCGCAGGGGTCAACGAGCAGTACTTC.

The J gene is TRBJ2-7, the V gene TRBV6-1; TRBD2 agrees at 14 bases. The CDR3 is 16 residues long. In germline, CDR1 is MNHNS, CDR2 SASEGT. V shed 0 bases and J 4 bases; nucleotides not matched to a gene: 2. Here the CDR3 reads CASSEAWTSGRYEQYF. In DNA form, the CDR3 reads TGTGCCAGCAGTGAAGCGTGGACTAGCGGGAGGTACGAGCAGTACTTC.

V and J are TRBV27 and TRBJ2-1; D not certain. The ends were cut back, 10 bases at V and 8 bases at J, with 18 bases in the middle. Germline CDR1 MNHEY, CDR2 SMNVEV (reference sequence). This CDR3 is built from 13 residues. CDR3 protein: CATALLRYDEQFF. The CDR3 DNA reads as TGTGCCACTGCACTTCTACGGTACGATGAGCAGTTCTTC.

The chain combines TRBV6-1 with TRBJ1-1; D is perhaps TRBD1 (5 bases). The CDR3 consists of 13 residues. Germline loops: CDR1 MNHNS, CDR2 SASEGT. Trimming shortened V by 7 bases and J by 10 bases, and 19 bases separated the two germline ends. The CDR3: CASTGRDQPRAFF. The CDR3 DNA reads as TGTGCCAGCACCGGCCGGGACCAGCCTCGAGCTTTCTTT.